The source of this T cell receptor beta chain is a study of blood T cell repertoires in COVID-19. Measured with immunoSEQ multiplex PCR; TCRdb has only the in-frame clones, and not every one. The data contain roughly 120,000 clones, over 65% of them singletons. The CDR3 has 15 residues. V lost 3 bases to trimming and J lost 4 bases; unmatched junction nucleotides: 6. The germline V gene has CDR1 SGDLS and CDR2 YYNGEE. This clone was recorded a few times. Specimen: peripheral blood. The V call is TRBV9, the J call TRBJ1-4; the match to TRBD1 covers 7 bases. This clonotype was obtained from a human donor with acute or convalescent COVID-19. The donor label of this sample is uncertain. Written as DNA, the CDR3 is TGTGCCAGCAGCGCCCCCGGGACAGATAATGAAAAACTGTTTTTT. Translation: CASSAPGTDNEKLFF.